The following is a T cell receptor (beta chain) sequence with its context. This sample was included in a study of blood T cell repertoires in COVID-19. Study-level background: Both acute and convalescent COVID-19 samples were obtained from the United States, Italy and Spain. The cDNA or gDNA used as material had been derived from T cells, B-cell-depleted T cells, or PBMCs.

Per the germline V gene, CDR1 is LGHNA and CDR2 is YNFKEQ. There are 16 residues in the CDR3. Trimming took 5 bases from V and 7 from J; bases not matched to a gene: 8. The method was immunoSEQ multiplex PCR; TCRdb's version includes in-frame clones alone and lacks a portion of them. The repertoire consists of hundreds of thousands of clones, with around 88% occurring once and the leading ten covering approximately 6.6%. Sequenced input: peripheral blood. The sequence was obtained from a woman in her thirties who had recovered from COVID-19. V is TRBV4-2 and J is TRBJ1-6; 10 bases match TRBD1. The CDR3 DNA reads as TGTGCCAGCAGCTATGGGGGGGACAGGGGAAATTCACCCCTCCACTTT. Its protein is CASSYGGDRGNSPLHF.